The clone carrying this T cell receptor (beta chain) was recorded a few times. The record originates from a study of human T cells and chemical hapten exposure. Individual cDNA molecules in this library carried unique molecular identifiers. TCRdb redid the calling of the RACE reads with MiXCR, one entry per CDR3 protein. The sample carries 340,000 or so distinct CDR3 sequences, around 7% recorded once. The CDR3 runs to 12 residues. V lost 5 bases to trimming and J lost 8 bases, with 10 bases between them. Germline loops: CDR1 MNHEY, CDR2 SVGEGT. Time point described: patch test 1, 2 weeks after DPC sensitization. The treatment: therapeutic diphenylcyclopropenone sensitization with weekly scalp DPC. Investigators collected blood before applying each patch test.

This TCR was recovered from a woman younger than 35 with alopecia areata. Some clones in this sample may be carry-over from other donors' samples. The material sequenced was whole blood, taken in connection with sensitization to the hapten diphenylcyclopropenone (DPC). The chain uses TRBV6-2 or TRBV6-3 and TRBJ2-1; D could derive from TRBD1 or TRBD2 (5 bases each). CDR3 protein: CASSPQGDEQFF. The CDR3 nucleotides read TGTGCCAGCAGTCCCCAGGGAGATGAGCAGTTCTTC.